This TCR beta chain was observed in a study of shared clonotypes between healthy human individuals (dated by TCRdb to 2018 to 2020). Regarding the complete study: The cohort included three men and two women between 18 and 49 years of age. For each donor, CD4 naive and CD4 memory were each given three plates, CD8 naive was given two plates, and CD8 memory was given one plate. To estimate repertoire size and how much clonotype sharing occurs between individuals, the study deeply sequenced the blood TCR repertoires of roughly 5 healthy adults. To increase sequencing depth and limit assay-specific biases, TCR repertoire library preparation and sequencing were carried out by different laboratories using diverse techniques. Per donor, leukapheresis produced somewhere between about 0.94 and 10 billion PBMCs. The paper's findings and limits, for the study overall: The small number of donors limited the genetic and exposure-history diversity represented. When a handful of donors were compared, the shared fraction of clonotypes was around 5% for naive CD4, 3% to 4% for naive CD8, more than 2% for memory CD4, and roughly 0.4% for memory CD8. Clonotypes shared by all four sorted-subset donors showed higher generation probabilities than non-shared clonotypes. Rarefaction of sorted-subset datasets indicated incomplete sequencing despite the large sequencing depth. Based on pairwise subsampling, the degree of clonotype sharing among donors was expected to be affected by sequencing depth. Estimated clonotype richness was generally larger for naive than for memory subsets. Sampling was restricted to blood, and TCR repertoires in tissues likely differ from the TCR repertoires found in blood.

Healthy HIV-negative adults with no recently reported acute infections or vaccinations were included as donors. Only Caucasian adults living in Nashville, Tennessee, USA were represented among the donors. CD4+ T cells were enriched by magnetic negative selection; naive cells were then positively selected on CD45RA, and the negative fraction formed the memory subset. Blood was obtained by leukapheresis, after which PBMCs were separated by Ficoll-Histopaque density gradient centrifugation and cryopreserved in liquid nitrogen vapor phase. Analytical flow cytometry was used to check the purity and quantity of each magnetically sorted T cell population. From each sorted fraction, genomic DNA was isolated and quantified by UV absorbance on a Nanodrop 2000c. TCR CDR3 regions were amplified from genomic DNA by multiplex PCR using the deep immunoSEQ assay. Extracted genomic DNA from each cell subset was spread evenly across all wells of several immunoSEQ 96-well plates, with each plate serving as a replicate. For sorted subsets, each replicate PCR was loaded with about 0.2 ug genomic DNA, equivalent to 30,000 or so T cell genomes. The purified libraries were quantified using a Qubit 3.0 fluorometer, sized with a Bioanalyzer 2100, and then quantified again using the KAPA Library Quantification kit. A separate single-read 150-cycle Illumina NextSeq 550 flow cell was used to sequence each immunoSEQ 96-well plate. The original methods were these. Because only junctional sequences without quality scores were contained in the immunoSEQ output, filtering matching that applied to full-length reads could not be performed. Sequences were annotated with PyIR, a Python wrapper for IgBLAST v1.9, using IMGT germline references to assign V/J genes and CDR3. Reads were filtered out if the reads had weak V/J assignments (E-value above 1e-6), no CDR3, stop codons, out-of-frame junctions, or ambiguous translated residues. V3J clonotypes were defined as sequences sharing an identical inferred V gene, J gene, and CDR3 amino acid sequence. The percentage overlap between two repertoires was calculated by dividing the number of shared unique clonotypes by the size of the smaller repertoire. Richness of each repertoire was evaluated using RTK rarefaction, the Chao1 estimator, and Recon v2.1 estimates of unobserved clonotypes. For all TCRbeta clonotypes obtained by the gDNA method from a few donors, generation probabilities were computed with OLGA. TCRdb's version of the immuneACCESS table is confined to in-frame rearrangements and falls short of the full clone set. An unresolved V gene accounts for under half of the shortfall where checked; the remainder is of unknown origin. Clone size and V and J calls were adopted from that table, with D and trimming inferred from the DNA. The sample table holds approximately 2,000,000 clones, of which around 92% were seen once. The ten largest clones represent around 0.38% of the sample.

V loses 3 bases of germline sequence and J loses 2 bases, and the interval between the two ends is 10 bases. The germline V gene (reference sequence) yields SSHAT for CDR1 and FNYEAQ for CDR2. Its CDR3 holds 14 amino acids, cysteine through phenylalanine. Only CDR3 DNA is held: 42 bases, read in frame from base 1. Notes on this clone: Its antigen is still unknown. Base qualities are not at hand, and no much larger clone is one base apart.

The sample taken for sequencing was naive CD4+ T cells from PBMCs. In light of the paper, this sample's cell subset or site label describes: CD45RA+ positively selected. The V and J segments used are TRBV7-7 and TRBJ2-5, with TRBD2 as a weak D call on 5 bases. This TCR was sampled from a man younger than 35 in good health. Some clones in this sample may be carry-over from other donors' samples. The CDR3 here reads CASSLGGSQETQYF. The DNA sequence is TGTGCCAGCAGCTTGGGCGGGTCACAAGAGACCCAGTACTTC.